This TCR beta chain was sequenced in a study of blood T cell repertoires in COVID-19. Study context: Samples representing acute and convalescent COVID-19 were sourced from the United States, Italy and Spain. PBMCs, B-cell-depleted T cells, or T cells were the source of the cDNA or gDNA that made up the material.

The data were produced by immunoSEQ multiplex PCR, yet TCRdb's version contains in-frame clones alone and is incomplete. The sample yields about 68,000 clones, around 90% seen once. The CDR3 covers 14 residues. Deletions cut 5 bases from V and 3 bases from J, with 11 bases between. Per the germline V gene, CDR1 is SGHRS and CDR2 is YFSETQ. The rearrangement links TRBV5-1 to TRBJ2-2; D is perhaps TRBD1 (6 bases). The receptor was derived from a middle-aged man with COVID-19, enrolled during active disease. The sequencing sample was made of peripheral blood. In DNA, the CDR3 is TGCGCCAGCAGGATTAACAGGGACACCGGGGAGCTGTTTTTT. It specifies CASRINRDTGELFF.